What follows is one T cell receptor beta chain and its context. The data belong to a study of T cell responses to AZD1222 COVID-19 vaccine. Clones were read by immunoSEQ multiplex PCR, and TCRdb kept only the in-frame ones, dropping some. The data hold about 97,000 clones, with roughly 84% observed a single time. The CDR3 is made up of 14 amino acids. The ends were cut back, 6 bases at V and 7 bases at J, with 19 bases in the middle. Germline V CDR1 and CDR2: WSHSY, SAAADI. The chain links TRBV10-2 to TRBJ2-7, with D possibly matching TRBD2 (5 bases). The sequence derives from an adult in good health. The sequencing here drew on peripheral blood, taken on day 0 of AZD1222 vaccination. Here the CDR3 DNA reads TGCGCCAGCAGGGACCCGGGGATCACCTTGGAGCAGTACTTC. Its translation is CASRDPGITLEQYF.